The text below deals with one TCR beta chain. Its target is not known. Unrecorded immune exposure was likely among donors, who were nominally healthy when sampled. This sample is part of a study of cytomegalovirus exposure and HLA in healthy donors. V gave up 1 base and J gave up 4 bases; unmatched junction bases: 7. The length of the CDR3 is 16 residues. Germline CDR1 LNHNV, CDR2 YYDKDF (reference sequence). The primer mix had 60 Vbeta and 13 Jbeta primers. Using immunoSEQ multiplex PCR, the repertoire was profiled, and TCRdb retains in-frame clones only, with some absent. The sample includes about 150,000 clones, more than 65% of them seen just once. Broader study findings: An observed cluster of highly shared sequence variants was recorded as a likely sequencing artifact. Earlier analysis looked at TCR beta V segments, and most were productive about 90% or about 30% of the time.

The source of this sequence is a man aged 50 or older in good health and CMV-seropositive. The rearrangement uses TRBV15 and TRBJ2-3; 8 bases map to TRBD1. The sequenced material came from PBMCs. This CDR3 reads CATSRGWTGSADTQYF. The CDR3 nucleotides are TGTGCCACCAGCAGAGGGTGGACAGGGTCGGCAGATACGCAGTATTTT.